Listed below are T cell receptor beta chains from one sample, sequenced in a study of regulatory T cells in long-lasting Graves disease. Each CDR3 protein is one row after TCRdb ran MiXCR on the multiplex PCR reads. The table shows roughly 500,000 distinct CDR3 sequences, with approximately 12% occurring only once. These data are also associated with another study on T cells in Graves' hyperthyroidism and ophthalmopathy.

Specimen: peripheral blood mononuclear cells (PBMCs), collected at new diagnosis, from a patient treated with antithyroid drugs. Receptors were obtained from a man aged 25 to 45 with Graves disease. Both conserved end residues are part of each CDR3. Fields, in order: clone size, J gene, V gene, D gene, CDR3 protein, CDR3 DNA. A D gene is named only where the DNA matches it firmly. Size is omitted from some rows. Given values are once, few, many or a class for expanded clones.

>many|TRBJ2-7|TRBV28|TRBD2
CASRKGGPFSGRSYEQYF
TGTGCCAGCAGAAAGGGGGGACCGTTCAGCGGGAGGTCCTACGAGCAGTACTTC
>many|TRBJ2-5|TRBV12-3/TRBV12-4|NA
CASSPGRRETQYF
TGTGCCAGCAGTCCAGGGAGGAGAGAGACCCAGTACTTC
>many|TRBJ1-4|TRBV7-9|NA
CASSAGDYNEKLFF
TGTGCCAGCAGCGCAGGGGACTATAATGAAAAACTGTTTTTT
>many|TRBJ1-5|TRBV20-1|TRBD1
CSASLDRGPQHF
TGCAGTGCGTCCCTCGACAGGGGGCCCCAGCATTTT
>many|TRBJ2-7|TRBV20-1|NA
CSARPWSRATDEQYF
TGCAGTGCTCGCCCCTGGTCGAGGGCCACTGACGAGCAGTACTTC
>few|TRBJ2-5|TRBV13|NA
CASSLRGLARETQYF
TGTGCCAGCAGCCTGAGAGGGCTAGCTCGTGAGACCCAGTACTTC
>NA|TRBJ2-2|TRBV20-1|TRBD1
CSATGTGTVGELLF
TGCAGTGCTACCGGGACAGGGACGGTCGGGGAGCTGCTTTTT
>few|TRBJ1-6|TRBV10-3|NA
CAIGRTQGENSPLHF
TGTGCCATCGGCCGGACTCAGGGTGAAAATTCACCCCTCCACTTT
>many|TRBJ1-1|TRBV30|NA
CAWSVSMPNTEAFF
TGTGCCTGGAGTGTATCAATGCCTAACACTGAAGCTTTCTTT
>many|TRBJ2-1|TRBV20-1|NA
CSAPRATYGEQFF
TGCAGTGCTCCAAGGGCCACCTACGGTGAGCAGTTCTTC
>NA|TRBJ2-1|TRBV2|TRBD2
CASRTGLAGGAAEQFF
TGTGCCAGCAGGACCGGACTAGCGGGAGGAGCGGCTGAGCAGTTCTTC
>many|TRBJ2-1|TRBV28|TRBD1
CASSTPTGGAYNEQFF
TGTGCCAGCAGTACGCCGACAGGGGGGGCCTACAATGAGCAGTTCTTC
>NA|TRBJ2-7|TRBV27|NA
CASSLKFWENYEQYF
TGTGCCAGCAGTTTAAAATTTTGGGAGAACTACGAGCAGTACTTC
>NA|TRBJ2-5|TRBV20-1|TRBD2
CEGLAGSQETQYF
TGTGAGGGACTAGCGGGCTCTCAAGAGACCCAGTACTTC
>few|TRBJ2-5|TRBV30|NA
CAWSGRQGRGQETQYF
TGTGCCTGGAGCGGGCGGCAGGGAAGGGGGCAAGAGACCCAGTACTTC
>many|TRBJ2-3|TRBV2|NA
CASSEGAGVTQYF
TGTGCCAGCAGTGAGGGGGCAGGGGTTACGCAGTATTTT
>many|TRBJ2-3|TRBV27|NA
CASSLGPPGYLGDTQYF
TGTGCCAGCAGTTTAGGGCCCCCGGGGTACTTGGGGGATACGCAGTATTTT
>many|TRBJ2-5|TRBV20-1|TRBD1
CSANRGQGFQETQYF
TGCAGTGCGAACCGGGGACAGGGATTTCAGGAGACCCAGTACTTC
>NA|TRBJ2-1|TRBV6-1|TRBD2
CASTGVGIGTSGKEQFF
TGTGCCAGCACGGGTGTAGGGATCGGGACTAGCGGGAAAGAGCAGTTCTTC
>few|TRBJ1-4|TRBV29-1|TRBD1
CSVRWDRGDEKLFF
TGCAGCGTGAGGTGGGACAGGGGAGATGAAAAACTGTTTTTT
>NA|TRBJ2-7|TRBV10-3|TRBD2
CAISDPGLASYEQYF
TGTGCCATCAGCGATCCGGGACTAGCATCATACGAGCAGTACTTC
>many|TRBJ2-7|TRBV20-1|TRBD2
CSARGPGGGYEQYF
TGCAGTGCTAGGGGGCCAGGCGGGGGCTACGAGCAGTACTTC
>many|TRBJ2-3|TRBV6-4|TRBD1
CASREGQGADTQYF
TGTGCCAGCAGAGAGGGACAGGGTGCAGATACGCAGTATTTT
>NA|TRBJ2-1|TRBV4-1|NA
CASSRYPFNEQFF
TGCGCCAGCAGCCGGTACCCCTTCAATGAGCAGTTCTTC
>many|TRBJ1-1|TRBV5-1|NA
CASSFPVHGAMNTEAFF
TGCGCCAGCAGCTTTCCGGTCCACGGAGCGATGAACACTGAAGCTTTCTTT
>many|TRBJ2-7|TRBV5-1|NA
CASSTTGNEQYF
TGCGCCAGCAGCACGACAGGCAACGAGCAGTACTTC
>once|TRBJ2-2|TRBV9|TRBD2
CASSFSASSGRTNTGELFF
TGTGCCAGCAGCTTCTCGGCGTCTAGCGGGAGGACGAACACCGGGGAGCTGTTTTTT
>NA|TRBJ2-2|TRBV30|TRBD1
CAWYRDRNTGELFF
TGTGCCTGGTACCGGGACAGGAACACCGGGGAGCTGTTTTTT
>many|TRBJ1-2|TRBV12-3/TRBV12-4|NA
CASSFRTSGYTF
TGTGCCAGCAGTTTCCGGACGAGTGGCTACACCTTC
>NA|TRBJ2-7|TRBV24-1|NA
CATSAQGYEQYF
TGTGCCACCAGTGCACAGGGTTACGAGCAGTACTTC
>few|TRBJ2-7|TRBV5-1|TRBD1
CASSFWTGQGYEQYF
TGCGCCAGCAGTTTTTGGACGGGACAGGGCTACGAGCAGTACTTC
>many|TRBJ2-4|TRBV12-3/TRBV12-4|TRBD1
CASSFPRQGAKNIQYF
TGTGCCAGCAGTTTCCCCCGACAGGGGGCCAAAAACATTCAGTACTTC
>many|TRBJ2-3|TRBV2|NA
CASSKGSTSTDTQYF
TGTGCCAGCAGTAAGGGCTCTACTAGCACAGATACGCAGTATTTT
>many|TRBJ2-1|TRBV3-1|NA
CASSQGTHYNEQFF
TGTGCCAGCAGCCAGGGGACTCACTACAATGAGCAGTTCTTC
>NA|TRBJ1-2|TRBV19|NA
CATRRRGQDNYGYTF
TGTGCCACCCGGAGGAGGGGACAAGACAACTATGGCTACACCTTC
>many|TRBJ1-1|TRBV30|NA
CAWREAGNTEAFF
TGTGCCTGGAGAGAGGCGGGGAACACTGAAGCTTTCTTT